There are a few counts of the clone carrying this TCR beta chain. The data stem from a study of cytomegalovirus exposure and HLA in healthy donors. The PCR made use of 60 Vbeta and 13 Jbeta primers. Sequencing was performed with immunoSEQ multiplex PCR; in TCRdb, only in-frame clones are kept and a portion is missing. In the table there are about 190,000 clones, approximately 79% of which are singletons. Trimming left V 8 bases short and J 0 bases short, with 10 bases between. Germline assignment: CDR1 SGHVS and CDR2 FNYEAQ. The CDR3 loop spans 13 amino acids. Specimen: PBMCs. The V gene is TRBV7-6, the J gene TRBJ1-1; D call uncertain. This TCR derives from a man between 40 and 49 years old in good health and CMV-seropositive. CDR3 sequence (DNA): TGTGCCAGCGGGGAGCACATGAACACTGAAGCTTTCTTT. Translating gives CASGEHMNTEAFF.